The rows below give T cell receptor beta chains drawn from one sample of a study of control samples from healthy donors and cancer patients. The repertoire was sequenced with immunoSEQ multiplex PCR; TCRdb's copy has only in-frame clones and lacks some. Of 100,000 to 150,000 clones in the sample, 92% are singletons; the top ten hold 2% to 2.5%. The material sequenced was blood. Receptors originate from a woman aged 45-65 years in good health. Both conserved end residues are part of each CDR3. The order of the fields is J gene, D gene, clone size, V gene, CDR3 DNA, CDR3 protein. A D gene is named only where the DNA matches it firmly. Clone size, where shown, is once, few, many, or a class for clones that have expanded.

TRBJ1-2 NA NA TRBV12-3/TRBV12-4 TGTGCCAGCAGTTTCCTAGCTAACTATGGCTACACCTTC CASSFLANYGYTF
TRBJ2-5 NA NA TRBV28 TGTGCCAGCAGTGAGTCCGGGAAAGAGACCCAGTACTTC CASSESGKETQYF
TRBJ2-5 NA NA TRBV9 TGTGCCAGCAGCGTAGCGAGTACTCCTCACGTGGAGACCCAGTACTTC CASSVASTPHVETQYF
TRBJ1-3 NA NA TRBV19 TGTGCCAGTAGTCCACAGGGTGTGGACACCATATATTTT CASSPQGVDTIYF
TRBJ1-5 NA NA TRBV28 TGTGCCAGCAGTTTAGGATCTCCCGGTCAGCCCCAGCATTTT CASSLGSPGQPQHF
TRBJ2-1 TRBD1 NA TRBV27 TGTGCCAGCAGTCGCAGACAGGGGGCTAGGGATGAGCAGTTCTTC CASSRRQGARDEQFF
TRBJ1-1 TRBD1 NA TRBV11-2 TGTGCCAGCAGCTTAGATTCTCGACAGGGGGTTAACACTGAAGCTTTCTTT CASSLDSRQGVNTEAFF
TRBJ1-3 NA NA TRBV5-1 TGCGCCAGCAGCTTGAACGGAAACACCATATATTTT CASSLNGNTIYF
TRBJ2-1 TRBD2 NA TRBV19 TGTGCCAGTAGTATCGCTAGCGGGCCAAACAATGAGCAGTTCTTC CASSIASGPNNEQFF
TRBJ1-6 NA NA TRBV6-5 TGTGCCAGCGGGGCGGGTCCCTATAATTCACCCCTCCACTTT CASGAGPYNSPLHF
TRBJ2-7 TRBD1 NA TRBV14 TGTGCCAGCAGCCAAGCAGGGGGCAGCTACGAGCAGTACTTC CASSQAGGSYEQYF
TRBJ2-5 TRBD2 NA TRBV10-2 TGCGCCAGCAGTGAGGGACTAGCGGGGACACAAGAGACCCAGTACTTC CASSEGLAGTQETQYF
TRBJ1-1 TRBD1 NA TRBV28 TGTGCCAGCGGAACAGGGGCTCTGAACACTGAAGCTTTCTTT CASGTGALNTEAFF
TRBJ1-6 NA NA TRBV11-2 TGTGCCAGCAGCTTAGGGAATTCGGGCTCACCCCTCCACTTT CASSLGNSGSPLHF
TRBJ2-1 NA NA TRBV2 TGTGCCAGCAGTGGAGATAGGGCCTACAATGAGCAGTTCTTC CASSGDRAYNEQFF
TRBJ1-3 NA NA TRBV28 TGTGCCAGCAGCGAAAAGGGTGGTTGGGACACCATATATTTT CASSEKGGWDTIYF
TRBJ2-3 NA NA TRBV5-4 TGTGCCAGCAGCTTGGGTGGCCAGGGGTCGGATACGCAGTATTTT CASSLGGQGSDTQYF
TRBJ2-3 NA NA TRBV19 TGTGCCAGTAGCCCAAGCACAGATACGCAGTATTTT CASSPSTDTQYF
TRBJ2-7 NA NA TRBV28 TGTGCCACCTCAATCGGACCCATGACCTACGAGCAGTACTTC CATSIGPMTYEQYF
TRBJ2-3 TRBD2 few TRBV9 TGTGCCAGCAGCGTAGGTCATGGCGGGGGGCGCACAGATACGCAGTATTTT CASSVGHGGGRTDTQYF
TRBJ2-2 TRBD1 NA TRBV3-1/TRBV3-2 TGTGCCAGCAGCCAAGAAAGTGGGACAGGCCGAAACACCGGGGAGCTGTTTTTT CASSQESGTGRNTGELFF
TRBJ2-1 NA once TRBV3-1/TRBV3-2 TGTGCCAGCAGCCAAGAATTGGACTCTGAGCAGTTCTTC CASSQELDSEQFF
TRBJ1-2 TRBD1 NA TRBV7-8 TGTGCCAGCAGCTCGACGGAGACAGGGGCCCTATTTGGTAATGGCTACACCTTC CASSSTETGALFGNGYTF
TRBJ2-3 NA NA TRBV6-1 TGTGCCAGCAGTCAAGGCGGCAGGGGAGCCACAGATACGCAGTATTTT CASSQGGRGATDTQYF
TRBJ2-7 TRBD2 NA TRBV18 TGTGCCAGCTCTCTCGGACTAGCGGGGGAAATCTCCTACGAGCAGTACTTC CASSLGLAGEISYEQYF
TRBJ1-2 NA NA TRBV30 TGTGCCTGGTACGGGGGGGCCTTTTATGGCTACACCTTC CAWYGGAFYGYTF
TRBJ1-5 TRBD1 NA TRBV24-1 TGTGCCACCAGTGATGGGGACAGGGGGCTCGGAAGCAATCAGCCCCAGCATTTT CATSDGDRGLGSNQPQHF
TRBJ1-2 TRBD1 few TRBV25-1 TGTGCCAGCAGACAGGGGGACTATGGCTACACCTTC CASRQGDYGYTF
TRBJ2-7 TRBD2 NA TRBV6-6 TGTGCCAGCAGTCCCCTCCCGGGGACTAGCGGGATTAAGAACGAGCAGTACTTC CASSPLPGTSGIKNEQYF
TRBJ1-3 NA NA TRBV2 TGTGCCAGCAGTGTTACGTCGGACAACACCATATATTTT CASSVTSDNTIYF
TRBJ2-7 TRBD1 NA TRBV6-5 TGTGCCAGCAGCGTCGGACAGGGGAGGTACGAGCAGTACTTC CASSVGQGRYEQYF
TRBJ2-1 TRBD2 NA TRBV5-4 TGTGCCAGCAGCCCCCCGGGACTATCAGGCAATGAGCAGTTCTTC CASSPPGLSGNEQFF
TRBJ2-6 TRBD2 NA TRBV5-1 TGCGCCAGCAGCTTGGATCTAGCGGGGGCCTCTGGGGCCAACGTCCTGACTTTC CASSLDLAGASGANVLTF
TRBJ2-1 TRBD2 NA TRBV6-9 TGTGCCAGCAATCCGGGAGGGCCCGATGACAATGAGCAGTTCTTC CASNPGGPDDNEQFF
TRBJ2-7 TRBD1 once TRBV25-1 TGTGCCAGCAGTGACCCGGACAGGTCCAACGAGCAGTACTTC CASSDPDRSNEQYF
TRBJ2-7 NA NA TRBV2 TGTGCCAGCAGTGACCCGGTCAGCGAGCAGTACTTC CASSDPVSEQYF
TRBJ1-4 TRBD1 NA TRBV5-1 TGCGCCAGCAGCTACCGACAGGGGACTAATGAAAAACTGTTTTTT CASSYRQGTNEKLFF
TRBJ1-3 NA NA TRBV7-9 TGTGCCAGCAGCTCATCAGGGAGAAACACCATATATTTT CASSSSGRNTIYF
TRBJ2-1 NA NA TRBV6-1 TGTGCCAGCAGTGAAAGCGGCAGACCCAATGAGCAGTTCTTC CASSESGRPNEQFF
TRBJ1-3 TRBD1 NA TRBV2 TGTGCCAGCAGTGGCGGACAGGGGGCGAAAGGAAACACCATATATTTT CASSGGQGAKGNTIYF
TRBJ1-1 NA NA TRBV2 TGTGCCAGCAGCTCCCCGGTGGGGGCGTCGAACACTGAAGCTTTCTTT CASSSPVGASNTEAFF
TRBJ1-5 NA NA TRBV27 TGTGCCAGCAGAAGTGGGAGAGGGCAGCCCCAGCATTTT CASRSGRGQPQHF
TRBJ1-1 NA NA TRBV19 TGTGCCAGTAGTCAGGGGCTGGAAGCTTTCTTT CASSQGLEAFF
TRBJ1-1 NA NA TRBV6-1 TGTGCCAGCAGTGAGACCCACGGATCCACTGAAGCTTTCTTT CASSETHGSTEAFF
TRBJ1-2 NA NA TRBV14 TGTGCCAGCAGCCTCTGGGGGGGTAAGGAGGAAGGCTACACCTTC CASSLWGGKEEGYTF
TRBJ2-2 NA NA TRBV24-1 TGTGCCACCAGTGGTCCTTCGGCCGGGGAGCTGTTTTTT CATSGPSAGELFF
TRBJ2-3 NA NA TRBV5-1 TGCGCCAGCAGCTTGGTGGGAGTGGCGGCCGCGGGAACTTTCACAGATACGCAGTATTTT CASSLVGVAAAGTFTDTQYF
TRBJ2-2 NA NA TRBV9 TGTGCCAGCAGCGTAGCCCCCCAGACCGGCACCGGGGAGCTGTTTTTT CASSVAPQTGTGELFF
TRBJ1-1 TRBD1 NA TRBV15 TGTGCCACCAGCACTGGACAGGGGGAAACTGAAGCTTTCTTT CATSTGQGETEAFF